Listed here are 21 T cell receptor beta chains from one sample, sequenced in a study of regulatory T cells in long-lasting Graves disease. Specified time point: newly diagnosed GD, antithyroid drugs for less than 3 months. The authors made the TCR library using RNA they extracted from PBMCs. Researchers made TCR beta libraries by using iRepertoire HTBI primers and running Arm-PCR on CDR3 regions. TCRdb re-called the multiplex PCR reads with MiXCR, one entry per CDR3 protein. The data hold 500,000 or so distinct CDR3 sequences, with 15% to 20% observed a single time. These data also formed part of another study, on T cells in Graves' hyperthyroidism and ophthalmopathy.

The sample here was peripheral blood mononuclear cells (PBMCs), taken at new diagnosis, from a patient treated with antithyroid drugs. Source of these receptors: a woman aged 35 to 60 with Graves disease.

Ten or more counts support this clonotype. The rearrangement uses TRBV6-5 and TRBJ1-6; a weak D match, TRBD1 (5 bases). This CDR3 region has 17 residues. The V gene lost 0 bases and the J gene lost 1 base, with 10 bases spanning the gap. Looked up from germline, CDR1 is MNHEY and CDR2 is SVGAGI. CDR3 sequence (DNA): TGTGCCAGCAGTTACTCCCGGGGGAGGTCCTATAATTCACCCCTCCACTTT. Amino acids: CASSYSRGRSYNSPLHF.

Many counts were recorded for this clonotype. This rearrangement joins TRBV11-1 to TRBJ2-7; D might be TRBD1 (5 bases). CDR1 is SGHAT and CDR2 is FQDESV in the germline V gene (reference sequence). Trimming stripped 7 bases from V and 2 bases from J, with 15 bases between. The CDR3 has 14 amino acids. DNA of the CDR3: TGTGCCAGCACCTCAGGGTACAATCCCTACGAGCAGTACTTC. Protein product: CASTSGYNPYEQYF.

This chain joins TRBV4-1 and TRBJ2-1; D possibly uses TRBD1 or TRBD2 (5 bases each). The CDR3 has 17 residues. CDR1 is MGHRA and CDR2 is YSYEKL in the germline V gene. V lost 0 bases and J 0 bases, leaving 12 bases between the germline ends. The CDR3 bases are TGCGCCAGCAGCCAAGATGTGGGGGAACACTCCTACAATGAGCAGTTCTTC. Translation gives CASSQDVGEHSYNEQFF.

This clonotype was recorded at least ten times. In nucleotides, the CDR3 is TGCAGTGCTAGCACGGGACCGGATGACGAGCAGTACTTC. Translated, it gives CSASTGPDDEQYF. The chain recombines TRBV20-1 with TRBJ2-7; D possibly uses TRBD1 or TRBD2 (5 bases each). V lost 3 bases to trimming and J lost 5 bases, with 14 bases between them. The CDR3 runs to 13 residues. Germline loops: CDR1 DFQATT, CDR2 SNEGSKA (reference sequence).

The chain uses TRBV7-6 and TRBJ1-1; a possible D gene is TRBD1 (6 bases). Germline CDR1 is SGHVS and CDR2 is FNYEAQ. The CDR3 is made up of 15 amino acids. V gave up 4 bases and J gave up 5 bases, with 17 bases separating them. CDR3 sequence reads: CASSSGQGIKTEAFF. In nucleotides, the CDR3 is TGTGCCAGCAGCTCTGGGCAGGGGATTAAGACTGAAGCTTTCTTT.

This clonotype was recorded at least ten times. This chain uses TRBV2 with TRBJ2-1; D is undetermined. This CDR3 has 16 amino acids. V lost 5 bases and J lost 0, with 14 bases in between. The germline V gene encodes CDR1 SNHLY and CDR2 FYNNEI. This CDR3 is CASSPSRLSSYNEQFF. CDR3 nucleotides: TGTGCCAGCAGTCCTAGTCGACTGAGCTCCTACAATGAGCAGTTCTTC.

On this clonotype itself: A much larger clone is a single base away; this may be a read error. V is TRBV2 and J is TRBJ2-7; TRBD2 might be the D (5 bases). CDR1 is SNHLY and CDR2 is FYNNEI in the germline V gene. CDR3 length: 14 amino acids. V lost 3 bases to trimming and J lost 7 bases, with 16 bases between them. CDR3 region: CASSDLAGLDEQYF. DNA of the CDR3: TGTGCCAGCAGTGATCTAGCAGGTCTGGATGAGCAGTACTTC. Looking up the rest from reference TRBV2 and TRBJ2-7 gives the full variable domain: EPEVTQTPSHQVTQMGQEVILRCVPISNHLYFYWYRQILGQKVEFLVSFYNNEISEKSEIFDDQFSVERPDGSNFTLKIRSTKLEDSAMYFCASSDLAGLDEQYFGPGTRLTVT.

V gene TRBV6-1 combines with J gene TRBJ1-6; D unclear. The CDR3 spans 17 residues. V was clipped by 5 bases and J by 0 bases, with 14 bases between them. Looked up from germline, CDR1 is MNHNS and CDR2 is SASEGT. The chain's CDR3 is CASSRPRGSSYNSPLHF. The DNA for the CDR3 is TGTGCCAGCAGTCGACCCAGAGGGAGCTCCTATAATTCACCCCTCCACTTT.

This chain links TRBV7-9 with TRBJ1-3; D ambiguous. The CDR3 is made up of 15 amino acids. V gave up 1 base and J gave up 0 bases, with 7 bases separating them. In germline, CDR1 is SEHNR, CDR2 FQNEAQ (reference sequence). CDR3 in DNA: TGTGCCAGCAGCTTAGTATCCCGCTCTGGAAACACCATATATTTT. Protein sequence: CASSLVSRSGNTIYF.

Here the CDR3 reads CASSIMGTGNTIYF. The CDR3 region has the DNA TGTGCCAGTAGCATCATGGGAACTGGAAACACCATATATTTT. V and J are TRBV19 and TRBJ1-3; D gene uncertain. The length of the CDR3 is 14 residues. Germline V gives CDR1 LNHDA, CDR2 SQIVND (reference sequence). The V and J ends lost 6 bases and 2 bases respectively, with 11 bases between them.

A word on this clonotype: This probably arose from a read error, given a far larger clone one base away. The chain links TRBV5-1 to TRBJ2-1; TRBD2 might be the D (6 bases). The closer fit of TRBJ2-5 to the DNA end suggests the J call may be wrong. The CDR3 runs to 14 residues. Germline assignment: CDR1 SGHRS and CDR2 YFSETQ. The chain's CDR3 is CASSLDADGGTQYF. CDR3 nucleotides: TGCGCCAGCAGCTTGGATGCAGACGGGGGGACCCAGTACTTC.

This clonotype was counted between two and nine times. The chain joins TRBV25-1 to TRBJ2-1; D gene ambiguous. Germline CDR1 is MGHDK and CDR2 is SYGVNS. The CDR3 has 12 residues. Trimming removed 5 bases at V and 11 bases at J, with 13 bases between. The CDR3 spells CASSHPSGQQFF. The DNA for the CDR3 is TGTGCCAGCAGTCATCCATCCGGGCAGCAGTTCTTC.

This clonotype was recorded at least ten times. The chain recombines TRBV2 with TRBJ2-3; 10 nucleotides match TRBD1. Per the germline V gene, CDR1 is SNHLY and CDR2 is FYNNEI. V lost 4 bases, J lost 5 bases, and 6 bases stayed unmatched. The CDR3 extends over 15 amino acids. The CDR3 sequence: CASSAWDRGIDTQYF. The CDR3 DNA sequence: TGTGCCAGCAGTGCCTGGGACAGGGGTATAGATACGCAGTATTTT. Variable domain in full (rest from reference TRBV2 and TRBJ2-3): EPEVTQTPSHQVTQMGQEVILRCVPISNHLYFYWYRQILGQKVEFLVSFYNNEISEKSEIFDDQFSVERPDGSNFTLKIRSTKLEDSAMYFCASSAWDRGIDTQYFGPGTRLTVL.

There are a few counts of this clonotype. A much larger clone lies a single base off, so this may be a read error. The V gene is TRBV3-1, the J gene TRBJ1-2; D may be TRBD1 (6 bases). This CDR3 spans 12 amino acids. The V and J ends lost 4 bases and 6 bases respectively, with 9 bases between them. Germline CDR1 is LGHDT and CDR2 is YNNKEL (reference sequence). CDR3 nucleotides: TGTGCCAGCAGCCCGGACAGCCATGGCTACACCTTC. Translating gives CASSPDSHGYTF.

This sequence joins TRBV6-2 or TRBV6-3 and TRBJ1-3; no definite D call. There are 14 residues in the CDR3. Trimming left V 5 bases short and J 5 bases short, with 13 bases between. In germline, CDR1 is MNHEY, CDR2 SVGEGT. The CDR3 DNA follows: TGTGCCAGCAGTCCCCGGACGGCCAGAAACACCATATATTTT. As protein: CASSPRTARNTIYF.

The DNA for the CDR3 is TGCGCCAGCAGCGTTGAAGGGACGCGGGATGAAAAACTGTTTTTT. The encoded protein is CASSVEGTRDEKLFF. The V call is TRBV5-1, the J call TRBJ1-4, with a weak D call TRBD1 (5 bases). Per germline, CDR1 SGHRS and CDR2 YFSETQ. This CDR3 contains 15 residues. Between the trimmed V and J ends, which lost 4 bases and 6 bases, there was a span of 16 bases.

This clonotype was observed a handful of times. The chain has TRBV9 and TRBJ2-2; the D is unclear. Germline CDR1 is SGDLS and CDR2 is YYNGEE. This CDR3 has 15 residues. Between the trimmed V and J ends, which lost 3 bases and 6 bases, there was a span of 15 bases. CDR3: CASSASGTRAGELFF. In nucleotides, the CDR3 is TGTGCCAGCAGCGCTAGTGGAACCCGGGCCGGGGAGCTGTTTTTT.

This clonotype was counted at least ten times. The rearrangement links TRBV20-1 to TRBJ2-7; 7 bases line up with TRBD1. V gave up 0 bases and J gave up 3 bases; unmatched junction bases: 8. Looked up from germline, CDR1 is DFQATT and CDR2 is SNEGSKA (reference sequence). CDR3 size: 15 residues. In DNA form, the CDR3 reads TGCAGTGCTAGAGACGCGTCGACAGGGAACTACGAGCAGTACTTC. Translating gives CSARDASTGNYEQYF.

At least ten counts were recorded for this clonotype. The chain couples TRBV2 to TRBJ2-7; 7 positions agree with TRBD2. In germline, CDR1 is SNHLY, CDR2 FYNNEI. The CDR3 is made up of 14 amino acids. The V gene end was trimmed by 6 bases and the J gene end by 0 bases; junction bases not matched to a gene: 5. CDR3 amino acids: CASRSGTTSYEQYF. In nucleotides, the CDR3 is TGTGCCAGCAGGTCCGGGACTACCTCCTACGAGCAGTACTTC.

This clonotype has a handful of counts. The CDR3 region has the DNA TGCGCCAGCAGCCTAATGGACCATGAACAAGAGACCCAGTACTTC. This sequence encodes CASSLMDHEQETQYF. The rearrangement joins TRBV5-1 to TRBJ2-5; unclear D gene. CDR3 size: 15 residues. V was clipped by 4 bases and J by 2 bases, with 15 bases between them. CDR1 is SGHRS and CDR2 is YFSETQ in the germline V gene.

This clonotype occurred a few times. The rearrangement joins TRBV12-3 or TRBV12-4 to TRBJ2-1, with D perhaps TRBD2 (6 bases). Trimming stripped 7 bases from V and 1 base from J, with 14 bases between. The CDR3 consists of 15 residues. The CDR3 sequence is CASNPRDSSYNEQFF. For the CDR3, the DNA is TGTGCCAGCAACCCCCGGGACTCTTCCTACAATGAGCAGTTCTTC.